Reported below is one T cell receptor (beta chain). Its antigen is unidentified. cDNA encoding TCR beta was synthesized via 5'RACE template switching incorporating UMIs. Following a re-call of the 5' RACE reads, TCRdb has one entry per CDR3 protein and lacks DNA. Its clone listing holds 200,000 to 300,000 distinct CDR3 sequences. The data originate from a study of T cells expressing NK-cell markers. Study-wide points: The CD3+CD56-NKG2C+ fraction of a handful of donors was likewise dominated by these clonotypes.

The CDR3 extends over 14 amino acids. The germline CDR1 and CDR2 sequences are MNHEY and SVGEGT. The chain is built from TRBV6-2 or TRBV6-3 and TRBJ2-7; TCRdb names TRBD1, which stays unverified in the absence of DNA. Sequenced input: blood T cells: a sorted CD56 or NKG2C T cell subset, CD4+ or CD8+ T cells, or bulk PBMC T cells (not recorded which). The sequence derives from a man aged 18 to 35 in good health. The CDR3 spells CASSPDRGFTEQYF.